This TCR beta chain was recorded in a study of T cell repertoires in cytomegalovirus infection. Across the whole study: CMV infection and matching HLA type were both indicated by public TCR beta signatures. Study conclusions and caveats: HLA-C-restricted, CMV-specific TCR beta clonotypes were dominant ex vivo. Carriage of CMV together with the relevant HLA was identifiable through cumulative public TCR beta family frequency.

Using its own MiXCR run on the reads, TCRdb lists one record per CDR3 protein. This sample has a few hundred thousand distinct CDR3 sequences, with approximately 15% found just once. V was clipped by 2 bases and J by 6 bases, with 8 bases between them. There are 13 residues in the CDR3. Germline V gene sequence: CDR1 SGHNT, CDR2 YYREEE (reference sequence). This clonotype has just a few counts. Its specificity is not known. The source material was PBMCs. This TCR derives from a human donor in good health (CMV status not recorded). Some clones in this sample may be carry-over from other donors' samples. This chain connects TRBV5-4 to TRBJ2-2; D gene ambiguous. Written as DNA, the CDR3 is TGTGCCAGCAGCTTAGCTGGGCCCGGGGAGCTGTTTTTT. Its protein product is CASSLAGPGELFF. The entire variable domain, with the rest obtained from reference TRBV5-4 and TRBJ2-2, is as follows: ETGVTQSPTHLIKTRGQQVTLRCSSQSGHNTVSWYQQALGQGPQFIFQYYREEENGRGNFPPRFSGLQFPNYSSELNVNALELDDSALYLCASSLAGPGELFFGEGSRLTVL.